Below, 31 T cell receptor beta chains from the same sample are listed, as sequenced in a study of cytomegalovirus exposure and HLA in healthy donors. Profiled with immunoSEQ multiplex PCR; TCRdb holds only in-frame clones, not every one. In the table there are about 140,000 clones, 70% to 90% of which are singletons. Input material: PBMCs. These receptors all come from a man younger than 35 in good health and CMV-seropositive.

The chain recombines TRBV27 with TRBJ1-5, with 7 positions matching TRBD1. CDR1 is MNHEY, CDR2 SMNVEV, per germline (reference sequence). V lost 3 bases to trimming and J lost 5 bases; unmatched junction nucleotides: 4. The CDR3 is 14 residues long. CDR3 residues: CASSFTGEHQPQHF. The CDR3 bases are TGTGCCAGCAGTTTTACAGGGGAACATCAGCCCCAGCATTTT.

This clone was found a few times. The rearrangement links TRBV10-3 to TRBJ2-7, with 7 bases identical to TRBD2. The ends lost 8 bases at V and 2 bases at J; junction bases unmatched: 3. Germline-derived CDR1 and CDR2 are ENHRY and SYGVKD. This CDR3 comprises 12 residues. The CDR3 spells CAIGREAYEQYF. CDR3 coding DNA: TGTGCCATCGGGAGGGAAGCCTACGAGCAGTACTTC.

The chain carries TRBV5-1 and TRBJ2-1; D not certain. The CDR3 contains 13 residues. Germline-derived CDR1 and CDR2 are SGHRS and YFSETQ. The V end lost 0 bases, the J end lost 12 bases, and 13 bases lay between the germline ends. The CDR3 here is CASSLGETAGQFF. The CDR3 DNA follows: TGCGCCAGCAGCTTGGGAGAAACCGCCGGGCAGTTCTTC.

The table lists this clone with a few counts. CDR3 sequence: CASSLEAGDTGELFF. CDR3 DNA sequence: TGTGCCAGCAGCTTAGAGGCAGGGGACACCGGGGAGCTGTTTTTT. The chain has TRBV11-2 and TRBJ2-2, with D perhaps TRBD1 (6 bases). CDR1 and CDR2 from the germline V gene are SGHAT and FQNNGV. The CDR3 totals 15 residues. V shed 0 bases and J shed 3 bases, with 8 bases lying between them. The whole variable domain, remainder taken from reference TRBV11-2 and TRBJ2-2, is EAGVAQSPRYKIIEKRQSVAFWCNPISGHATLYWYQQILGQGPKLLIQFQNNGVVDDSQLPKDRFSAERLKGVDSTLKIQPAKLEDSAVYLCASSLEAGDTGELFFGEGSRLTVL.

The rearrangement uses TRBV6-5 and TRBJ2-3; 8 positions agree with TRBD1. The CDR3 runs 14 residues. Losses at the gene ends were 0 bases for V and 11 bases for J; bases not matched to a gene: 7. Germline V gives CDR1 MNHEY, CDR2 SVGAGI. Here the CDR3 reads CASSYSTLDREQYF. DNA for the CDR3: TGTGCCAGCAGTTACTCGACGCTGGACAGGGAGCAGTATTTT.

The rearrangement uses TRBV10-3 and TRBJ2-7; 10 nucleotides match TRBD1. The CDR3 totals 14 residues. The ends lost 3 bases at V and 4 bases at J; junction bases unmatched: 3. Per the germline V gene, CDR1 is ENHRY and CDR2 is SYGVKD. As DNA, the CDR3 is TGTGCCATCAGTGAACCGGGACAGGGGTACGAGCAGTACTTC. Protein product: CAISEPGQGYEQYF.

This clone appeared once. This chain links TRBV15 with TRBJ2-7; no reliable D call. Germline CDR1 is LNHNV and CDR2 is YYDKDF (reference sequence). The CDR3 is 13 amino acids. Trimming left V 0 bases short and J 4 bases short, with 7 bases between. For the CDR3, the DNA is TGTGCCACCAGCAGAGATTCAGTGTACGAGCAGTACTTC. It codes for CATSRDSVYEQYF.

This clone appeared once. CDR3 bases: TGCAGCGTTGTGCGGGGGCAAGGCTATGGCTACACCTTC. This gives the protein CSVVRGQGYGYTF. V gene TRBV29-1 combines with J gene TRBJ1-2; tentative D call: TRBD1 (6 bases). Per the germline V gene, CDR1 is SQVTM and CDR2 is ANQGSEA. This CDR3 is 13 amino acids long. Trimming took 4 bases from V and 4 from J, leaving 13 bases between them.

The V and J genes are TRBV29-1 and TRBJ1-2; D gene unclear. V gave up 0 bases and J gave up 7 bases, with 12 bases separating them. Germline values: CDR1 SQVTM, CDR2 ANQGSEA. The CDR3 has 13 residues. CDR3 bases: TGCAGCGTTGAAGAGGGCCCAGCGGTTGGCTACACCTTC. Translated, it gives CSVEEGPAVGYTF.

This sequence joins TRBV5-1 and TRBJ1-2; D unresolved. V lost 0 bases and J 7 bases, leaving 7 bases between the germline ends. CDR3 length: 12 amino acids. Germline CDR1 SGHRS, CDR2 YFSETQ. CDR3 DNA sequence: TGCGCCAGCAGCTTGGGGGCCCTTGGCTACACCTTC. It translates to CASSLGALGYTF.

This clone was detected only a few times. This chain uses TRBV5-4 with TRBJ1-2, with D tentatively TRBD1 (5 bases). This CDR3 comprises 17 residues. The V end lost 0 bases, the J end lost 4 bases, and 19 bases lay between the germline ends. CDR1 and CDR2 (germline): SGHNT, YYREEE (reference sequence). The CDR3 DNA is TGTGCCAGCAGCTTGGAGGGATCGGGACTCCTAGCCTATGGCTACACCTTC. Residues: CASSLEGSGLLAYGYTF.

This clone appeared a single time. The V and J genes are TRBV25-1 and TRBJ1-4; tentative D call: TRBD1 (5 bases). Trimming pared 3 bases from V and 8 bases from J, leaving 13 bases between. The CDR3 totals 14 residues. From germline, CDR1 is MGHDK and CDR2 SYGVNS. CDR3 coding DNA: TGTGCCAGCAGTGAGGAGGGGAGGTCGGAAAAACTGTTTTTT. Its protein product is CASSEEGRSEKLFF.

V usage is TRBV30 and J usage is TRBJ2-2, with TRBD1 matching over 9 bases. CDR1 GTSNPN and CDR2 SVGIG come from the germline V gene (reference sequence). Germline trimming cut 4 bases from V and 6 bases from J; bases unmatched to any gene: 3. The CDR3 has 13 residues. DNA of the CDR3: TGTGCCTGGAAGAGACAGGGGGCCGGGGAGCTGTTTTTT. Residues: CAWKRQGAGELFF.

This clone was counted a single time. The rearrangement links TRBV19 to TRBJ2-4, with 7 bases fitting TRBD1. Per germline, CDR1 LNHDA and CDR2 SQIVND (reference sequence). The J segment lost 5 bases and the V segment lost 4 bases, leaving 5 bases of the junction unmatched. CDR3 size: 14 residues. In DNA, the CDR3 is TGTGCCAGTAGTAGGACAGGCCGGGAAAACATTCAGTACTTC. Amino acids: CASSRTGRENIQYF.

The rearrangement joins TRBV6-5 to TRBJ1-1, with 8 bases that match TRBD1. Per germline, CDR1 MNHEY and CDR2 SVGAGI. Unmatched junction bases numbered 10, after V lost 7 bases and J lost 6 bases. This CDR3 has 14 residues. CDR3 sequence (DNA): TGTGCCAGCATTATCGACAGGGGAGGGTCTGAAGCTTTCTTT. Protein sequence: CASIIDRGGSEAFF.

The chain recombines TRBV11-2 with TRBJ2-5, with D tentatively TRBD2 (5 bases). Germline V gene data show CDR1 as SGHAT and CDR2 as FQNNGV. The CDR3 has 13 amino acids. V lost 0 bases and J lost 13, with 15 bases in between. Written as DNA, the CDR3 is TGTGCCAGCAGCTTAGATCTAGCTACCCCAGGGTACTTC. This gives the protein CASSLDLATPGYF.

CDR3 sequence: CASSESGSSETQYF. CDR3 nucleotide sequence: TGTGCCAGCAGTGAGAGTGGTAGTTCGGAGACCCAGTACTTC. V usage is TRBV6-4 and J usage is TRBJ2-5, with no clear D. This CDR3 comprises 14 residues. The germline gives CDR1 MRHNA, CDR2 SNTAGT. V lost 3 bases, J lost 5 bases, and 13 bases lay in between.

The V gene is TRBV5-1, the J gene TRBJ2-7, with D maybe TRBD1 (6 bases). The CDR3 has 14 amino acids. Trimming took off 7 bases at V and 1 base at J, with 15 bases between the two ends. Germline V gives CDR1 SGHRS, CDR2 YFSETQ. The CDR3 region is CASRRDTISYEQYF. The DNA of the CDR3 is TGCGCCAGCCGCCGGGACACAATTTCCTACGAGCAGTACTTC.

The rearrangement uses TRBV10-3 and TRBJ2-7, with 9 bases that match TRBD1. With V trimmed by 3 bases and J by 6 bases, 6 bases remained unmatched. The CDR3 loop spans 14 amino acids. Germline CDR1 is ENHRY and CDR2 is SYGVKD. CDR3 amino acids: CAISEAQGASEQYF. CDR3 DNA: TGTGCCATCAGTGAAGCACAGGGGGCGAGCGAGCAGTACTTC.

J is TRBJ1-5 and V is TRBV30; possibly TRBD1 for D (5 bases). Trimming removed 2 bases from V and 6 bases from J, with 11 bases in between. Germline V gene lookup returns CDR1 GTSNPN and CDR2 SVGIG (reference sequence). The CDR3 is made up of 13 amino acids. CDR3 residues: CAWSPRGGQPQHF. The CDR3 region has the DNA TGTGCCTGGAGTCCTCGGGGGGGTCAGCCCCAGCATTTT.

The chain carries TRBV5-1 and TRBJ1-1; 9 positions match TRBD1. This CDR3 spans 14 amino acids. CDR1 is SGHRS and CDR2 is YFSETQ in the germline V gene. Trimming removed 6 bases from V and 0 bases from J; junction bases left unmatched: 3. CDR3 protein: CASKGQGLNTEAFF. In nucleotides, the CDR3 is TGCGCCAGCAAGGGACAGGGTTTGAACACTGAAGCTTTCTTT.

The rearrangement links TRBV27 to TRBJ2-7; TRBD2 might be the D (6 bases). Trimming removed 5 bases at V and 3 bases at J, with 26 bases between. From germline, CDR1 is MNHEY and CDR2 SMNVEV (reference sequence). CDR3 length: 18 residues. CDR3 sequence: CASSPRSSSANVYYEQYF. The CDR3 DNA reads as TGTGCCAGCAGTCCCCGTTCGTCTAGCGCAAATGTATACTACGAGCAGTACTTC.

The rearrangement uses TRBV29-1 and TRBJ2-7, with 9 bases lining up with TRBD1. Germline lookup yields CDR1 SQVTM and CDR2 ANQGSEA. The CDR3 has 17 residues. J was trimmed by 1 base and V by 0 bases; bases with no gene match: 10. CDR3 sequence (DNA): TGCAGCGTTGAAGATCAGGTATTAGGACAGGGGTCCTACGAGCAGTACTTC. It is translated as CSVEDQVLGQGSYEQYF.

J is TRBJ2-1 and V is TRBV30; the match to TRBD2 covers 12 bases. The V gene end was trimmed by 0 bases and the J gene end by 13 bases; junction bases not matched to a gene: 10. This CDR3 spans 15 amino acids. Germline CDR1 GTSNPN, CDR2 SVGIG (reference sequence). For the CDR3, the DNA is TGTGCCTGGAGTGTGGCTAGCGGGAGGGCCAGCTTTCAGTTCTTC. Its translation is CAWSVASGRASFQFF.

The chain joins TRBV30 to TRBJ2-3, with 9 bases fitting TRBD2. The CDR3 is made up of 16 amino acids. J lost 1 base, V lost 6 bases, and 11 bases had no gene match. Germline V CDR1 and CDR2: GTSNPN, SVGIG (reference sequence). The CDR3 nucleotides read TGTGCCTGCGTAGCGGGGGCGGGATCCGGCACAGATACGCAGTATTTT. This sequence encodes CACVAGAGSGTDTQYF.

V gene TRBV10-3 combines with J gene TRBJ2-1; 8 bases agree with TRBD2. Germline CDR1 reads ENHRY; CDR2 reads SYGVKD. V shed 6 bases, J shed 12 bases, and the junction held 13 bases outside the gene matches. The CDR3 sequence is 14 residues long. DNA for the CDR3: TGTGCCATCAGCTCCCCGGGAGGGCCTCGTGGGCAGTTCTTC. Translated: CAISSPGGPRGQFF.

This clone was found once. V is TRBV5-1 and J is TRBJ1-4; unclear D gene. The germline V and J ends were trimmed by 0 bases and 8 bases, with 5 bases remaining between them. The germline gives CDR1 SGHRS, CDR2 YFSETQ. There are 12 residues in the CDR3. The CDR3 DNA sequence: TGCGCCAGCAGCTTGGGCGGGGAAAAACTGTTTTTT. It translates to CASSLGGEKLFF.

This clone was picked up a small number of times. Different DNA sequences within this sample yield the same CDR3. This sequence joins TRBV18 and TRBJ2-7; the D gene is possibly TRBD1 (5 bases). Germline V lookup: CDR1 KGHSH, CDR2 LQKENI. This CDR3 is built from 13 residues. Trimming stripped 2 bases from V and 1 base from J, with 6 bases between. The CDR3 DNA is TGTGCCAGCTCACCAGGGGCGTCCTACGAGCAGTACTTC. It is translated as CASSPGASYEQYF.

The chain employs TRBV28 and TRBJ1-4, with D perhaps matching TRBD1 (5 bases). Per the germline V gene, CDR1 is MDHEN and CDR2 is SYDVKM. V dropped 3 bases and J dropped 8 bases, with 13 bases sitting between them. CDR3 length: 14 amino acids. The CDR3 protein is CASSLAGFGEKLFF. DNA for the CDR3: TGTGCCAGCAGTTTGGCAGGGTTTGGGGAAAAACTGTTTTTT.

The gene calls are TRBV5-8 and TRBJ1-2, with 7 bases aligning to TRBD1. CDR1 and CDR2 (germline): SGHTS, YDEGEE. With V trimmed by 4 bases and J by 3 bases, 9 bases remained unmatched. This CDR3 is built from 15 residues. CDR3 protein: CASSLGHRGYYGYTF. The CDR3 bases are TGTGCCAGCAGCCTTGGGCACAGGGGCTACTATGGCTACACCTTC.

The V call is TRBV9, the J call TRBJ2-3; TRBD2 agrees at 14 bases. Unmatched junction bases numbered 2, after V lost 2 bases and J lost 9 bases. The CDR3 loop spans 14 amino acids. The germline CDR1 and CDR2 sequences are SGDLS and YYNGEE. The CDR3 here is CASSVGLAGGTQYF. DNA of the CDR3: TGTGCCAGCAGCGTCGGACTAGCGGGGGGAACGCAGTATTTT. Using reference TRBV9 and TRBJ2-3 for the parts outside the CDR3, the full variable domain is DSGVTQTPKHLITATGQRVTLRCSPRSGDLSVYWYQQSLDQGLQFLIQYYNGEERAKGNILERFSAQQFPDLHSELNLSSLELGDSALYFCASSVGLAGGTQYFGPGTRLTVL.